One sample yielded the 17 T cell receptor beta chains listed below, sequenced in a study of cytomegalovirus exposure and HLA in healthy donors. Amplification used 60 Vbeta primers and 13 Jbeta primers. Libraries were prepared by immunoSEQ multiplex PCR; TCRdb keeps only in-frame clonotypes and omits some of them. The sample holds roughly 100,000 clones, more than 60% seen once. Specimen: PBMCs. The receptors were gathered from a woman aged 45-65 years in good health and CMV-seropositive.

On this clone itself: The sample contains more than one DNA sequence encoding this CDR3. This chain links TRBV5-1 with TRBJ2-3; 13 bases are shared with TRBD2. Germline trimming cut 3 bases from V and 3 bases from J; bases unmatched to any gene: 1. In germline, CDR1 is SGHRS, CDR2 YFSETQ. CDR3 length: 15 amino acids. As DNA, the CDR3 is TGCGCCAGCAGCTCACTAGCGGGGGGGACAGATACGCAGTATTTT. Protein: CASSSLAGGTDTQYF.

The chain recombines TRBV4-2 with TRBJ2-5, with TRBD2 matching 7 bases. Germline V gene lookup returns CDR1 LGHNA and CDR2 YNFKEQ. CDR3 length: 15 residues. The junction had 16 bases not matched to a gene; V was cut back by 8 bases and J by 7 bases. CDR3 nucleotide sequence: TGTGCCAGCCCTTTGGGCGGGGGAACTGGGGGGACCCAGTACTTC. It is translated as CASPLGGGTGGTQYF.

This chain joins TRBV19 and TRBJ1-2; no clear D gene. The CDR3 covers 14 residues. Germline CDR1 reads LNHDA; CDR2 reads SQIVND (reference sequence). Trimming took off 9 bases at V and 7 bases at J, with 21 bases between the two ends. This CDR3 is CASRGWWRAFGYTF. The CDR3 nucleotides read TGTGCCAGCAGAGGGTGGTGGCGGGCCTTTGGCTACACCTTC. The full variable domain, its missing parts supplied by reference TRBV19 and TRBJ1-2, is DGGITQSPKYLFRKEGQNVTLSCEQNLNHDAMYWYRQDPGQGLRLIYYSQIVNDFQKGDIAEGYSVSREKKESFPLTVTSAQKNPTAFYLCASRGWWRAFGYTFGSGTRLTVV.

This clone was counted between two and nine times. The chain uses TRBV4-3 and TRBJ1-1; D not resolved. Germline V CDR1 and CDR2: LGHNA, YSLEER. V shed 0 bases and J shed 4 bases, with 6 bases lying between them. The CDR3 consists of 13 residues. CDR3 DNA: TGCGCCAGCAGCCAAGATTACAGCACTGAAGCTTTCTTT. It encodes CASSQDYSTEAFF.

The rearrangement links TRBV19 to TRBJ1-4; D call uncertain. The germline gives CDR1 LNHDA, CDR2 SQIVND (reference sequence). The CDR3 totals 18 residues. V was clipped by 0 bases and J by 4 bases, with 18 bases between them. CDR3 coding DNA: TGTGCCAGTAGTATAGATTTGAGGAGTCTACCTTTTAATGAAAAACTGTTTTTT. Its protein is CASSIDLRSLPFNEKLFF. Together with reference TRBV19 and TRBJ1-4, the CDR3 gives the full variable domain: DGGITQSPKYLFRKEGQNVTLSCEQNLNHDAMYWYRQDPGQGLRLIYYSQIVNDFQKGDIAEGYSVSREKKESFPLTVTSAQKNPTAFYLCASSIDLRSLPFNEKLFFGSGTQLSVL.

The chain recombines TRBV2 with TRBJ2-7; D possibly corresponds to TRBD2 (6 bases). Trimming removed 6 bases from V and 3 bases from J, with 15 bases in between. The germline gives CDR1 SNHLY, CDR2 FYNNEI. The CDR3 totals 14 residues. CDR3 coding DNA: TGTGCCAGCAGCCCTGGGACTTTTTACTACGAGCAGTACTTC. Translated, it gives CASSPGTFYYEQYF.

About this clone itself: Distinct nucleotide sequences in the sample also encode this CDR3. This chain connects TRBV18 to TRBJ1-1; 10 bases fit TRBD1. V dropped 3 bases and J dropped 6; count of bases not matched to a gene: 7. The germline CDR1 and CDR2 sequences are KGHSH and LQKENI. This CDR3 comprises 15 residues. CDR3: CASSPPGQGYSEAFF. CDR3 in DNA: TGTGCCAGCTCACCTCCGGGACAGGGGTATTCTGAAGCTTTCTTT. Drawing the rest from reference TRBV18 and TRBJ1-1, the complete variable domain is NAGVMQNPRHLVRRRGQEARLRCSPMKGHSHVYWYRQLPEEGLKFMVYLQKENIIDESGMPKERFSAEFPKEGPSILRIQQVVRGDSAAYFCASSPPGQGYSEAFFGQGTRLTVV.

The J gene is TRBJ1-6, the V gene TRBV2; D ambiguous. Germline CDR1 reads SNHLY; CDR2 reads FYNNEI. The CDR3 runs 15 residues. Trimming left V 4 bases short and J 4 bases short, with 11 bases between. CDR3 region: CASSGTASYNSPLHF. CDR3 DNA sequence: TGTGCCAGCAGTGGTACAGCCTCGTATAATTCACCCCTCCACTTT.

CDR3 loop: CASSQGAAGTISYNEQFF. The CDR3 nucleotides are TGCGCCAGCAGCCAAGGAGCAGCGGGGACAATCTCCTACAATGAGCAGTTCTTC. J is TRBJ2-1 and V is TRBV4-3; perhaps TRBD2 as D (7 bases). The CDR3 is made up of 18 amino acids. Trimming took 1 base from V and 0 from J, leaving 16 bases between them. Germline V gene data show CDR1 as LGHNA and CDR2 as YSLEER.

V is TRBV28 and J is TRBJ1-4; D gene uncertain. Germline CDR1 reads MDHEN; CDR2 reads SYDVKM. This CDR3 has 16 residues. Between the trimmed V and J ends, which lost 2 bases and 5 bases, there was a span of 15 bases. CDR3: CASSLRTVFENEKLFF. The CDR3 nucleotides read TGTGCCAGCAGTTTAAGAACGGTTTTCGAGAATGAAAAACTGTTTTTT.

The rearrangement uses TRBV7-2 and TRBJ2-1; D possibly corresponds to TRBD2 (6 bases). The CDR3 consists of 14 residues. Germline V CDR1 and CDR2: SGHTA, FQGNSA. The V end lost 5 bases, the J end lost 8 bases, and 16 bases lay between the germline ends. The CDR3 DNA follows: TGTGCCAGCAGCCCTAGGGCACTAGCAGATGAGCAGTTCTTC. Translation gives CASSPRALADEQFF.

J is TRBJ2-5 and V is TRBV27; 7 bases fit TRBD2. V gave up 4 bases and J gave up 1 base; unmatched junction bases: 6. The germline gives CDR1 MNHEY, CDR2 SMNVEV (reference sequence). The CDR3 totals 15 residues. The CDR3 bases are TGTGCCAGCAGTTCGCGGGGGTTCCCCCAAGAGACCCAGTACTTC. It is translated as CASSSRGFPQETQYF.

J is TRBJ2-1 and V is TRBV19, with 8 bases aligning to TRBD1. CDR1 LNHDA and CDR2 SQIVND come from the germline V gene (reference sequence). This CDR3 comprises 16 residues. The trim removed 1 base at V and 15 bases at J, leaving 17 bases unmatched. In DNA form, the CDR3 reads TGTGCCAGTAGTATAGCCCCGGGACAGGTAAGCCGCAGTCGGTTCTTC. Residues: CASSIAPGQVSRSRFF.

To note about this clone: Other nucleotide sequences in the sample specify the same CDR3. The chain is built from TRBV18 and TRBJ2-3; TRBD1 agrees at 9 bases. The J segment lost 1 base and the V segment lost 2 bases, leaving 1 base of the junction unmatched. The CDR3 has 15 residues. Looked up from germline, CDR1 is KGHSH and CDR2 is LQKENI. The CDR3 spells CASSPRTGGTDTQYF. For the CDR3, the DNA is TGTGCCAGCTCACCAAGGACAGGGGGCACAGATACGCAGTATTTT.

The rearrangement uses TRBV6-6 and TRBJ1-5, with TRBD1 identical over 8 bases. This CDR3 is 14 amino acids long. Germline lookup yields CDR1 MNHNY and CDR2 SVGAGI (reference sequence). V shed 6 bases, J shed 0 bases, and the junction held 1 base outside the gene matches. In DNA form, the CDR3 reads TGTGCCAGCAGGGGACAGGTTAGCAATCAGCCCCAGCATTTT. This gives the protein CASRGQVSNQPQHF.

The J gene is TRBJ2-2, the V gene TRBV19; tentatively, D is TRBD2 (5 bases). V gave up 7 bases and J gave up 4 bases, with 13 bases separating them. Germline CDR1 LNHDA, CDR2 SQIVND (reference sequence). This CDR3 is built from 14 residues. In DNA, the CDR3 is TGTGCCAGTACGAGGGTAGCTTCCACCGGGGAGCTGTTTTTT. This encodes CASTRVASTGELFF.

The rearrangement uses TRBV19 and TRBJ2-6; 9 bases are shared with TRBD1. Unmatched junction bases numbered 4, after V lost 4 bases and J lost 0 bases. This CDR3 contains 17 residues. In germline, CDR1 is LNHDA, CDR2 SQIVND (reference sequence). CDR3 coding DNA: TGTGCCAGTAGTAAAGGACAGGGGACCTCTGGGGCCAACGTCCTGACTTTC. It translates to CASSKGQGTSGANVLTF.